Reported below is one T cell receptor (beta chain). A junction end diverges from the germline sequence, so it may reflect a read error. Clones were read by immunoSEQ multiplex PCR, and TCRdb kept only the in-frame ones, dropping some. The table has 400,000 to 600,000 clones, over 60% seen once. Germline V CDR1 and CDR2: SSHAT, FNYEAQ (reference sequence). The CDR3 runs to 14 residues. These data belong to a study of shared clonotypes between healthy human individuals. What was sequenced was PBMCs. The rearrangement uses TRBV7-7 and TRBJ2-1, with unresolved D. The source of this sequence is a woman in her thirties or forties in good health. Some clones in this sample may be carry-over from other donors' samples. Here the CDR3 reads CASSLAFGDNEQFF. The CDR3 DNA follows: TGTGCTAGCAGCTTAGCCTTCGGTGACAATGAGCAGTTCTTC.